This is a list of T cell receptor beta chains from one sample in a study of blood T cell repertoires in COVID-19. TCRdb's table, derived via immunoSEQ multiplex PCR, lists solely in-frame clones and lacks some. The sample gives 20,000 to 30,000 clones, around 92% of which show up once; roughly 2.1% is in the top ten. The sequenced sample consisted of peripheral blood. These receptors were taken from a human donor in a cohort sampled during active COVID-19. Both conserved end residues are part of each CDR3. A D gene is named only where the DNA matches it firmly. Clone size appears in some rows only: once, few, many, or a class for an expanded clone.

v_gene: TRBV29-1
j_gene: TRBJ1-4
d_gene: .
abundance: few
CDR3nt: TGCAGCGTTGCGACACTACAGGGCGGGCCTGAAAAACTGTTTTTT
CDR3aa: CSVATLQGGPEKLFF

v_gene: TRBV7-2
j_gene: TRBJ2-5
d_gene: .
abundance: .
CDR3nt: TGTGCCAGCAGCTCACAGGTACAAGAGACCCAGTACTTC
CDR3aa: CASSSQVQETQYF

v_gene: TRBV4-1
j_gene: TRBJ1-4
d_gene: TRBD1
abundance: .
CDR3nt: TGCGCCAGCAGTCAGTCCGGGACAGGGGGCACTAATGAAAAACTGTTTTTT
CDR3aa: CASSQSGTGGTNEKLFF

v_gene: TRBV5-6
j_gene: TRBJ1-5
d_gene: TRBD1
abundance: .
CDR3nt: TGTGCCAGCAGCGGAGACAGGGGTAGCAATCAGCCCCAGCATTTT
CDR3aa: CASSGDRGSNQPQHF

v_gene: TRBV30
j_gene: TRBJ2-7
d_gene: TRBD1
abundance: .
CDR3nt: TGTGCCTGGGGTGGGACAGCCTACGAGCAGTACTTC
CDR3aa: CAWGGTAYEQYF

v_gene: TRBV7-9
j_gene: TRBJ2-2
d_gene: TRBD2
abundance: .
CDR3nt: TGTGCCATCCCACCGCCGATCACTAGCGGGGGATACACCGGGGAGCTGTTTTTT
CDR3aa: CAIPPPITSGGYTGELFF

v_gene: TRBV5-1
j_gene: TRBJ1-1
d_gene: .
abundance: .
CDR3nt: TGCGCCAGCAGCTTCGGTCAGGGTGAAGCTTTCTTT
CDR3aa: CASSFGQGEAFF

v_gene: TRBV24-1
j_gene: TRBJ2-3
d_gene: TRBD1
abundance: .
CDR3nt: TGTGCCACCAGTGCTACCGGGACAGGCACAGATACGCAGTATTTT
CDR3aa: CATSATGTGTDTQYF

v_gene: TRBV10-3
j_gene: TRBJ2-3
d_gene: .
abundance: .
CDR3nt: TGTGCCATCAGTCCGGGAGTGGGAGATACGCAGTATTTT
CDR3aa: CAISPGVGDTQYF

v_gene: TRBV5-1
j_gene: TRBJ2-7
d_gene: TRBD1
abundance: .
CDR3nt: TGCGCCAGCAGGCAAGCCGGGACAGGGGTCCTCTACGAGCAGTACTTC
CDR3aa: CASRQAGTGVLYEQYF

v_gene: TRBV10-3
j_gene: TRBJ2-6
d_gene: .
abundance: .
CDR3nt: TGTGCCATCAGCGGAGGGACAGCTGGGGCCAACGTCCTGACTTTC
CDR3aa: CAISGGTAGANVLTF

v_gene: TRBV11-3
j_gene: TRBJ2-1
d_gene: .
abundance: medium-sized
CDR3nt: TGTGCCAGCAGCTTAGCGGGTCCTAGCTCCTACAATGAGCAGTTCTTC
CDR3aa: CASSLAGPSSYNEQFF

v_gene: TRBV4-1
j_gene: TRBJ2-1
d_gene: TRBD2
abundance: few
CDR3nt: TGCGCCAGCAGCCAAGATCAACGCGGGGGGCAGTTCTTC
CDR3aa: CASSQDQRGGQFF

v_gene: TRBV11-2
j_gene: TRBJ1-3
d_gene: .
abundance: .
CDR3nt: TGTGCCAGCAGCCAGGGGCCGCGCTCTGGAAACACCATATATTTT
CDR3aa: CASSQGPRSGNTIYF

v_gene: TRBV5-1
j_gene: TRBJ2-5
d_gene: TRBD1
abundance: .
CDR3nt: TGCGCCAGCAGCTTGCGACAGGGGAGTCAAGAGACCCAGTACTTC
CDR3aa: CASSLRQGSQETQYF

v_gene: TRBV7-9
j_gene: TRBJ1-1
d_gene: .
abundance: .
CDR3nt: TGTGCCAGCAGCCCAGGGCCGAGTGAAGCTTTCTTT
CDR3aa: CASSPGPSEAFF

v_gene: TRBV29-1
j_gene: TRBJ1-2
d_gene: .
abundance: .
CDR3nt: TGCAGCGTGGACCGAGACAGGTTACCTAACTATGGCTACACCTTC
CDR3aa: CSVDRDRLPNYGYTF

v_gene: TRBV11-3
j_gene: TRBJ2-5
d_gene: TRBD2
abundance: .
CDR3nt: TGTGCCAGCAGCCCGAGGGGACTAGCGGTCGAGACCCAGTACTTC
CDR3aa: CASSPRGLAVETQYF

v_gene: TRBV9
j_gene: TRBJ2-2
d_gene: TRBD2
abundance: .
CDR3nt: TGTGCCAGCAGCGTAAGCGGGGGAACGAACACCGGGGAGCTGTTTTTT
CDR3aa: CASSVSGGTNTGELFF

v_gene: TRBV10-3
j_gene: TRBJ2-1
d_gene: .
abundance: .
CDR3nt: TGTGCCATCAGTGAGTCCCGGCTGGCGGGGCTCAATGAGCAGTTCTTC
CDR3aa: CAISESRLAGLNEQFF

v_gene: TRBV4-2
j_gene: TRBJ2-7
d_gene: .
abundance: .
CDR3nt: TGTGCCAGCAGCCCGGACAACTCCTACGAGCAGTACTTC
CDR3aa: CASSPDNSYEQYF

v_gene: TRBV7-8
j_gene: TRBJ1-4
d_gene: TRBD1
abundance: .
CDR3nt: TGTGCCAGCAGCTTAGCCCTACAGGGGCGGGTTAATGAAAAACTGTTTTTT
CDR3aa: CASSLALQGRVNEKLFF

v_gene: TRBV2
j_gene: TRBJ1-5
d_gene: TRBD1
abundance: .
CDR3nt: TGTGCCAGCAGCAGCGGACAGGGGGTCGGTCAGCCCCAGCATTTT
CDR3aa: CASSSGQGVGQPQHF

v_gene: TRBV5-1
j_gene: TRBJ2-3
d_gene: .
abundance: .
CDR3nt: TGCGCCAGCAGCTACACATCAAATGAGCGGACCTCGAGCTCGCAGTATTTT
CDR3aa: CASSYTSNERTSSSQYF

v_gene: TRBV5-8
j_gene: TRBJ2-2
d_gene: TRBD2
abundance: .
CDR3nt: TGTGCCAGCAGCTTGGTTCTTACTAGCGGGAGTCTTAGGCCCGGGGAGCTGTTTTTT
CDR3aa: CASSLVLTSGSLRPGELFF

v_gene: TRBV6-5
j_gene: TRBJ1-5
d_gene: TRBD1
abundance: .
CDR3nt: TGTGCCACCCACAGGGGGCCATTGTCGGATCAGCCCCAGCATTTT
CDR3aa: CATHRGPLSDQPQHF

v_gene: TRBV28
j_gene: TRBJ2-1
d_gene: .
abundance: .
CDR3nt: TGTGCCAGCAGCTCTCTGGTGGGGGGCTCCTACAATGAGCAGTTCTTC
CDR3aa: CASSSLVGGSYNEQFF

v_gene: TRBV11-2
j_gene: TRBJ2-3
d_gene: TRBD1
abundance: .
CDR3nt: TGTGCCAGCAGCCCCGACAGGGTCCAAGATACGCAGTATTTT
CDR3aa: CASSPDRVQDTQYF

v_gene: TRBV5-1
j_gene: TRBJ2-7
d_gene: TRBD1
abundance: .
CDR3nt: TGCGCCAGCAGCCCAGGGACAGGGGATATCCACGAGCAGTACTTC
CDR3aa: CASSPGTGDIHEQYF

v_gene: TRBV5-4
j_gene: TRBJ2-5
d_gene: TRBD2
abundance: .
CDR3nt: TGTGCCAGCAGCTTGCCAGGGACTAGCGGGGGGCGGACAGAGACCCAGTACTTC
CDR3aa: CASSLPGTSGGRTETQYF

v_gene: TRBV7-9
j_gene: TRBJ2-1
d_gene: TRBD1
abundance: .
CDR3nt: TGTGCCAGCAGCTCGACAGGGGTCCACAATGAGCAGTTCTTC
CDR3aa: CASSSTGVHNEQFF

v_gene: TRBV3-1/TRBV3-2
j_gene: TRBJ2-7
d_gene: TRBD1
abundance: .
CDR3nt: TGTGCCAGCAGCCAAGAGGTTGGGACAGCCTACGAGCAGTACTTC
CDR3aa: CASSQEVGTAYEQYF

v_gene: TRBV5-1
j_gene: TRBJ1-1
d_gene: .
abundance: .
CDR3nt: TGCGCCAGCAGCTTCGTGGGAGGGACGAACACTGAAGCTTTCTTT
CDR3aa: CASSFVGGTNTEAFF

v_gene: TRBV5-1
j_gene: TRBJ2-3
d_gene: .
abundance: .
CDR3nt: TGCGCCAGCAGCCCCCGAGAGGCTAGCCAGGCCGCTGGTGGAACGCAGTATTTT
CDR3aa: CASSPREASQAAGGTQYF

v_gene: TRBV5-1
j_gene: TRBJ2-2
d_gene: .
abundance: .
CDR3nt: TGCGCCAGCAGCTTGGAACTGTCAATCGGGGAGCTGTTTTTT
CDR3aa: CASSLELSIGELFF

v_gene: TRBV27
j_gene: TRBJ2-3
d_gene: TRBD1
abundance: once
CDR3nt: TGTGCCAGCAGTTTCCTACCGGGACAGGCTAGCACAGATACGCAGTATTTT
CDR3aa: CASSFLPGQASTDTQYF

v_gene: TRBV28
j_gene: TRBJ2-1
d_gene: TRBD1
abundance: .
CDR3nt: TGTGCCAGCAGGCCACCCGGGACAGGGCCCTACAATGAGCAGTTCTTC
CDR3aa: CASRPPGTGPYNEQFF

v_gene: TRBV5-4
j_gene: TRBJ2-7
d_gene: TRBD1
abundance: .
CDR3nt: TGTGCCAGCAGGCCGGGACAGGGCTCCTACGAGCAGTACTTC
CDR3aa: CASRPGQGSYEQYF

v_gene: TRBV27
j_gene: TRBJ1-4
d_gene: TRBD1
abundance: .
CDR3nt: TGTGCCAGCAGTATACGCGGGGGGACAGCCGATAATGAAAAACTGTTTTTT
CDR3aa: CASSIRGGTADNEKLFF

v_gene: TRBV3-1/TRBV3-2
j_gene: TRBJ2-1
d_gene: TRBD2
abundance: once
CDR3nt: TGTGCCAGCAGCTCCGTTACTAGCGGGGGGCCCAATGAGCAGTTCTTC
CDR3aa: CASSSVTSGGPNEQFF

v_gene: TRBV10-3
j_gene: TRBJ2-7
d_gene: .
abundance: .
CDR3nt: TGTGCCATCTCGCGCGCGGAGACCTACGAGCAGTACTTC
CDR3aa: CAISRAETYEQYF

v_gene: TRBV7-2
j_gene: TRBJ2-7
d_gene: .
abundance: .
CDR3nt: TGTGCCAGCAGCTTACTCTCACAGGCGACCTACGAGCAGTACTTC
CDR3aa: CASSLLSQATYEQYF